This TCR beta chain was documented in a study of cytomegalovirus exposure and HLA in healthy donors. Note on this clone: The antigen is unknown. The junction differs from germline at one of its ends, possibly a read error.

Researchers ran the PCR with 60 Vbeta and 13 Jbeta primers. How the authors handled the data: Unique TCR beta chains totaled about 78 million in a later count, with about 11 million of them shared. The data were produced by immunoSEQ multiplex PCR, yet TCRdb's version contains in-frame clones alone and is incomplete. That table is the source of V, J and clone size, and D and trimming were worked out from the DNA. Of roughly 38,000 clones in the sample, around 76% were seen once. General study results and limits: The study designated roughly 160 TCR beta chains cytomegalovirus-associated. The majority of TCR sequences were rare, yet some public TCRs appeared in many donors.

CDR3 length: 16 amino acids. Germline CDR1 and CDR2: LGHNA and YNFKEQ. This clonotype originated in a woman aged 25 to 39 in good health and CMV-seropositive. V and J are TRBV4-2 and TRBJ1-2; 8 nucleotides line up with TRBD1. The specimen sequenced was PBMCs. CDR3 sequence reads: CASSQDQDRADYGYPF. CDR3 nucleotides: TGTGCCAGCAGCCAAGATCAGGACAGGGCGGACTATGGCTACCCCTTC.